This TCR beta chain originates from a study of shared T cell receptors in the human thymus. The CDR3 is made up of 15 amino acids. Germline V gene lookup returns CDR1 LNHDA and CDR2 SQIVND (reference sequence). Between the trimmed V and J ends, which lost 4 bases and 0 bases, there was a span of 12 bases. Produced via immunoSEQ multiplex PCR; TCRdb's table is partial and in-frame only. The table includes about 660,000 clones, around 87% detected once. The data were also submitted as part of a second study, on human thymus T cells. That paper adds: Corrective heart surgery yielded resections, and these provided the thymus tissue.

This clonotype originated in a boy under two years old with a congenital heart defect. This rearrangement joins TRBV19 to TRBJ2-5; D is possibly TRBD1 (6 bases). Sequenced material: thymocytes. CDR3 DNA: TGTGCCAGTAGTACGAGGACAGAACACCAAGAGACCCAGTACTTC. This codes for CASSTRTEHQETQYF.